The clone carrying this TCR beta chain was observed a handful of times. The data originate from a study of CD8 T cells in Susac syndrome. Sequencing of TCR beta was undertaken in CD8+ and CD4+ T cells derived from blood. Each multiple sclerosis control was a treatment-naive patient with relapsing-remitting disease that was either stable or active. Bulk CD8+ and CD4+ cells came from magnetic negative isolation; CD8+ TEMRA by FACS. Reverse transcription of about 0.5 to 1 ug RNA was carried out with random hexamers. It was immunoSEQ multiplex PCR that amplified TCR beta CDR3 across 54 Vbeta and 13 Jbeta. TCRdb re-called the immunoSEQ multiplex PCR reads with MiXCR, one entry per CDR3 protein. Among 150,000 to 200,000 distinct CDR3 sequences listed, roughly 92% were seen once. Sequencing was carried out using CD4+ T cells from PBMCs. The clonotype originates from a human donor with multiple sclerosis.

The CDR3 loop is CASSFGRTGVTGELFF. The CDR3 DNA is TGTGCCAGCAGTTTTGGCAGGACAGGGGTCACCGGGGAGCTGTTTTTT. The chain couples TRBV6-5 to TRBJ2-2; 9 nucleotides agree with TRBD1. CDR3 size: 16 residues. Per the germline V gene, CDR1 is MNHEY and CDR2 is SVGAGI. Losses at the gene ends were 4 bases for V and 4 bases for J; bases not matched to a gene: 7.